These 12 T cell receptor beta chains were sequenced from one sample in a study of T cells in Graves' hyperthyroidism and ophthalmopathy. Amplification targeted TCR beta CDR3 regions from RNA transcripts. The primer set for the first-round RT-PCR of the TCR CDR3 was HTBI. TCRdb recomputed calls from the multiplex PCR reads with MiXCR, one row per CDR3 protein. Here the sample spans roughly 700,000 distinct CDR3 sequences, 17% being singletons. Sequenced material: blood. These receptors all stem from a man aged 50 to 59 with Graves' hyperthyroidism.

This clonotype was found many times. This chain joins TRBV7-2 and TRBJ2-3; no reliable D call. The CDR3 length is 14 residues. V was shortened by 1 base and J by 6 bases, with 11 bases between the two germline ends. Germline CDR1 and CDR2: SGHTA and FQGNSA. CDR3 DNA sequence: TGTGCCAGCAGCTTAGGCCTTCTAGGGGATACGCAGTATTTT. It codes for CASSLGLLGDTQYF.

J is TRBJ2-4 and V is TRBV20-1, with 9 bases aligning to TRBD1. V lost 6 bases and J lost 1; bases outside the gene matches: 13. The CDR3 is made up of 17 amino acids. Germline lookup yields CDR1 DFQATT and CDR2 SNEGSKA (reference sequence). CDR3 nucleotides: TGCAGTGCCAAAGCCCGGGACAGGGAGAGTGCCAAAAACATTCAGTACTTC. Translated, it gives CSAKARDRESAKNIQYF.

The chain carries TRBV4-2 and TRBJ2-3; 8 bases match TRBD2. With 3 bases clipped from V and 2 bases from J, the junction kept 10 bases outside the gene matches. Germline V lookup: CDR1 LGHNA, CDR2 YNFKEQ. This CDR3 contains 17 residues. The CDR3 DNA reads TGTGCCAGCAGCCAGCACTTACTAGCGGACTCCACAGATACGCAGTATTTT. It encodes CASSQHLLADSTDTQYF.

The chain has TRBV6-1 and TRBJ2-1; D gene uncertain. Trimming cost V 3 bases and J 2 bases, with 11 bases left between them. Germline V gives CDR1 MNHNS, CDR2 SASEGT. The CDR3 totals 15 residues. In nucleotides, the CDR3 is TGTGCCAGCAGTGAGAGGCCCCGGCCCTACAATGAGCAGTTCTTC. Translated, it gives CASSERPRPYNEQFF.

About this clonotype: Relative to the germline gene, one junction end is altered; a read error may explain this. The chain links TRBV11-1 to TRBJ2-2, with a possible D match to TRBD1 (6 bases). Germline loops: CDR1 SGHAT, CDR2 FQDESV (reference sequence). The CDR3 covers 16 residues. For the CDR3, the DNA is TGTGCCAGCAGCTGGACAGCCGGGACCAACACCGGGGAGCTGTCTTTT. The encoded protein is CASSWTAGTNTGELSF. Full variable domain (remainder filled in from reference TRBV11-1 and TRBJ2-2): EAEVAQSPRYKITEKSQAVAFWCDPISGHATLYWYRQILGQGPELLVQFQDESVVDDSQLPKDRFSAERLKGVDSTLKIQPAELGDSAMYLCASSWTAGTNTGELSFGEGSRLTVL.

This clonotype has at least ten counts. CDR3 sequence: CASSPRLAETQYF. In DNA form, the CDR3 reads TGTGCCAGCTCACCACGACTTGCGGAGACCCAGTACTTC. The V and J genes are TRBV18 and TRBJ2-5; D gene uncertain. Trimming cost V 1 base and J 5 bases, with 8 bases left between them. The CDR3 loop spans 13 amino acids. CDR1 and CDR2 from the germline V gene are KGHSH and LQKENI.

The gene calls are TRBV10-1 and TRBJ1-2, with D perhaps TRBD1 (5 bases). V lost 7 bases to trimming and J lost 4 bases, with 16 bases between them. The CDR3 consists of 14 residues. The V gene's germline CDR1 is WNHNN and CDR2 SYGVQD (reference sequence). The CDR3 reads CASNHMADIYGYTF. In DNA, the CDR3 is TGCGCCAGCAACCACATGGCGGACATCTATGGCTACACCTTC.

The gene calls are TRBV28 and TRBJ2-7; D might be TRBD1 (6 bases). V gave up 2 bases and J gave up 2 bases, with 13 bases separating them. CDR1 is MDHEN, CDR2 SYDVKM, per germline. The CDR3 runs to 15 residues. CDR3 loop: CASSLITGRPYEQYF. The DNA for the CDR3 is TGTGCCAGCAGTTTAATTACAGGGCGACCCTACGAGCAGTACTTC.

Concerning this clonotype: A much larger clone lies one base from this, so it may be a read error. The genes are TRBV12-3 or TRBV12-4 and TRBJ2-7, with D unclear. The length of the CDR3 is 12 residues. DNA for the CDR3: TGTGCCGGCAGTTTTTTAGGGCACGAGCAGTACTTC. Translating gives CAGSFLGHEQYF.

This clonotype has a count of ten or more. The chain couples TRBV11-2 to TRBJ2-7; D possibly corresponds to TRBD1 (6 bases). Germline loops: CDR1 SGHAT, CDR2 FQNNGV. This CDR3 has 14 amino acids. V lost 1 base and J lost 6, with 13 bases in between. Written as DNA, the CDR3 is TGTGCCAGCAGCTTAGTACAGGGACGGATCGAGCAGTACTTC. Translated: CASSLVQGRIEQYF.

The rearrangement uses TRBV4-1 and TRBJ1-4, with 8 bases fitting TRBD1. Germline V gene data show CDR1 as MGHRA and CDR2 as YSYEKL. There are 16 residues in the CDR3. Losses at the gene ends were 0 bases for V and 8 bases for J; bases not matched to a gene: 8. In nucleotides, the CDR3 is TGCGCCAGCAGCCAAGACGCCAGGGGGCGGGAAGAAAAACTGTTTTTT. Translated, it gives CASSQDARGREEKLFF.

The rearrangement joins TRBV11-2 to TRBJ2-1; 10 positions match TRBD2. This CDR3 is 16 amino acids long. After removal of 0 bases from V and 5 bases from J, the junction contained 4 bases not matched to a gene. Per the germline V gene, CDR1 is SGHAT and CDR2 is FQNNGV. In nucleotides, the CDR3 is TGTGCCAGCAGCTTAGAAAGGCTAGCGGGGGACAATGAGCAGTTCTTC. It specifies CASSLERLAGDNEQFF.